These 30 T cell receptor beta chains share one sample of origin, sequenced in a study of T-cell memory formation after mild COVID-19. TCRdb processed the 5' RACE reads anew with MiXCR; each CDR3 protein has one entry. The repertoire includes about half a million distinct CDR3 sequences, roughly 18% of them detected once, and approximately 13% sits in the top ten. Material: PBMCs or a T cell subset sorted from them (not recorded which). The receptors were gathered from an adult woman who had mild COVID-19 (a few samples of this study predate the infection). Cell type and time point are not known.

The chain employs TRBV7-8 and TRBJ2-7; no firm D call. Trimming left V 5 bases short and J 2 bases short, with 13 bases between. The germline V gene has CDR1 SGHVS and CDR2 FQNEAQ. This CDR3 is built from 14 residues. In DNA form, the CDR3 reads TGTGCCAGCAGCACTGCAGGATACCCCTACGAGCAGTACTTC. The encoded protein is CASSTAGYPYEQYF.

CDR3 in amino acids: CSGWDEKLFF. The DNA of the CDR3 is TGCAGCGGATGGGATGAAAAACTGTTTTTT. This chain uses TRBV29-1 with TRBJ1-4; the D is unclear. V lost 7 bases and J 6 bases, leaving 6 bases between the germline ends. CDR3 length: 10 amino acids. Germline V gene sequence: CDR1 SQVTM, CDR2 ANQGSEA. The variable domain in full, completed from reference TRBV29-1 and TRBJ1-4, reads SAVISQKPSRDICQRGTSLTIQCQVDSQVTMMFWYRQQPGQSLTLIATANQGSEATYESGFVIDKFPISRPNLTFSTLTVSNMSPEDSSIYLCSGWDEKLFFGSGTQLSVL.

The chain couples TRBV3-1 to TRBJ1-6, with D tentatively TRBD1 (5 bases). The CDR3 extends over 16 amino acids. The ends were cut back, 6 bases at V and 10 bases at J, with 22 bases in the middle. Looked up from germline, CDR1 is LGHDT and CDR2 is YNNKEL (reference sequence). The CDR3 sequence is CASSRGNLQGYSPLHF. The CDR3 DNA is TGTGCCAGCAGTCGCGGTAACCTTCAGGGTTACTCACCCCTCCACTTT.

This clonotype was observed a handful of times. The CDR3 loop reads CASSSSGVAGELFF. The DNA for the CDR3 is TGTGCCAGCAGTTCCAGCGGAGTCGCCGGGGAGCTGTTTTTT. This chain joins TRBV7-9 and TRBJ2-2; tentative D call: TRBD2 (5 bases). This CDR3 comprises 14 residues. Germline assignment: CDR1 SEHNR and CDR2 FQNEAQ (reference sequence). The V and J ends lost 6 bases and 6 bases respectively, with 14 bases between them.

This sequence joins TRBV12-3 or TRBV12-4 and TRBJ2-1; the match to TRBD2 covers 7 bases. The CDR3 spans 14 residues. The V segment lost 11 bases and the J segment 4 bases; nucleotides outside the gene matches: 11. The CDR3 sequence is CAATKGLPYNEQFF. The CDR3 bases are TGTGCCGCGACTAAGGGACTACCTTACAATGAGCAGTTCTTC.

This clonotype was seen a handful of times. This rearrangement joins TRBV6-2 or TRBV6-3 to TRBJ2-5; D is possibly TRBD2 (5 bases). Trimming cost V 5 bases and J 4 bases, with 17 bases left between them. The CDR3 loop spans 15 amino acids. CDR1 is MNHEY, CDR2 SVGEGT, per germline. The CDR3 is CASSHPGVVGETQYF. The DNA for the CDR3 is TGTGCCAGCAGTCACCCCGGGGTGGTTGGAGAGACCCAGTACTTC.

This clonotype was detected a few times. As DNA, the CDR3 is TGCAGCGTGATACAGGGGGATACGCAGTATTTT. The encoded protein is CSVIQGDTQYF. The chain combines TRBV29-1 with TRBJ2-3, with 7 bases identical to TRBD1. Per the germline V gene, CDR1 is SQVTM and CDR2 is ANQGSEA. This CDR3 spans 11 amino acids. Trimming removed 6 bases from V and 6 bases from J; junction bases left unmatched: 3.

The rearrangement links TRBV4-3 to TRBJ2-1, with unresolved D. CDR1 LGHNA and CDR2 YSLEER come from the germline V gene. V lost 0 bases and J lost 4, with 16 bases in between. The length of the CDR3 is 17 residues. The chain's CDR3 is CASSQDPPRSVYNEQFF. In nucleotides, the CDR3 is TGCGCCAGCAGCCAAGACCCTCCGCGAAGCGTTTACAATGAGCAGTTCTTC.

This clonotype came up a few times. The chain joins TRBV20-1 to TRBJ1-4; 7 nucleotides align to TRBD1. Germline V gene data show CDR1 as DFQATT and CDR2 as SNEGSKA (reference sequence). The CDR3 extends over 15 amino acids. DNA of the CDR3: TGCAGCCCTAAAGACAGGGTTACAACTAATGAAAAACTGTTTTTT. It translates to CSPKDRVTTNEKLFF.

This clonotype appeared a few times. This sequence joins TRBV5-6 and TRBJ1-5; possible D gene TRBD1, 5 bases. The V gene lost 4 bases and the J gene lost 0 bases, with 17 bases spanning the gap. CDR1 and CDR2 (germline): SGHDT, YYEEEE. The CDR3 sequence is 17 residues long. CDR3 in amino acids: CASSANRDGYSNQPQHF. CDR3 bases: TGTGCCAGCAGCGCAAACCGGGACGGATATAGCAATCAGCCCCAGCATTTT. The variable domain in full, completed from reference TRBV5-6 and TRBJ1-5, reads DAGVTQSPTHLIKTRGQQVTLRCSPKSGHDTVSWYQQALGQGPQFIFQYYEEEERQRGNFPDRFSGHQFPNYSSELNVNALLLGDSALYLCASSANRDGYSNQPQHFGDGTRLSIL.

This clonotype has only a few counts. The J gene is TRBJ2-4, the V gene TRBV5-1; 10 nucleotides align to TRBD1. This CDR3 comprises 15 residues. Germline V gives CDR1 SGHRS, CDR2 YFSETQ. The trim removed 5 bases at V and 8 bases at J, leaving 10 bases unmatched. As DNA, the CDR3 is TGCGCCAGCAGTGCCGGGACAGGGGAAGGGGACATTCAGTACTTC. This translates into CASSAGTGEGDIQYF.

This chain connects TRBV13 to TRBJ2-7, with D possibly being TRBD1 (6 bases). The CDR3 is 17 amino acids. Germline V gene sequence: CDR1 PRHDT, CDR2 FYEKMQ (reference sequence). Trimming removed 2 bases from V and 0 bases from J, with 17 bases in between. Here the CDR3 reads CASSLKTGSPSSYEQYF. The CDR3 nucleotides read TGTGCCAGCAGCTTAAAGACAGGCTCTCCGAGCTCCTACGAGCAGTACTTC.

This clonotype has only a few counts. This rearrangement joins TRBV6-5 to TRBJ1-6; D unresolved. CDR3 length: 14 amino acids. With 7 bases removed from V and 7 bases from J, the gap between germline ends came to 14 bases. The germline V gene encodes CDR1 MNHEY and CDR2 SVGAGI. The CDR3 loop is CASTRGRANSPLHF. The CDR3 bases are TGTGCCAGCACCCGAGGGAGAGCGAATTCACCCCTCCACTTT.

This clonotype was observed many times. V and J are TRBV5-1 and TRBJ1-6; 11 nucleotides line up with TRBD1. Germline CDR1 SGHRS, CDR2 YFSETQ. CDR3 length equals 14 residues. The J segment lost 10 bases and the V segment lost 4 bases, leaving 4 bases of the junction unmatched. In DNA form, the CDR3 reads TGCGCCAGCAGCGGGACAGGGGGACGGTCACCCCTCCACTTT. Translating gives CASSGTGGRSPLHF.

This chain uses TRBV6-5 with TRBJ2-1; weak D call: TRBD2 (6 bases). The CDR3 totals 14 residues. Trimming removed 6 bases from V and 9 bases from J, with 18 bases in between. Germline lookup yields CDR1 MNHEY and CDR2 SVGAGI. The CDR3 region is CASRVRDSLSEQFF. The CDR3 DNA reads TGTGCCAGCAGGGTCCGGGACTCCCTAAGTGAGCAGTTCTTC.

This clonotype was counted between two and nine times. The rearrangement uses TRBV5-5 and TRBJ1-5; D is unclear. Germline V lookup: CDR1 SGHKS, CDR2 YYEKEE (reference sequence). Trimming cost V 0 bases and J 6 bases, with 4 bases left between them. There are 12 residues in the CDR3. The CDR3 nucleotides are TGTGCCAGCAGCTTGGGTCTTCAGCCCCAGCATTTT. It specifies CASSLGLQPQHF.

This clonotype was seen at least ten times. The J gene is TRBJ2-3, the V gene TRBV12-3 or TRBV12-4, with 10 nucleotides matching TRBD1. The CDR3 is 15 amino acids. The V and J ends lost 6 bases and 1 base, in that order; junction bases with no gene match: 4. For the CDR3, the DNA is TGTGCCAGCAGCACCGGGACAGGGGGCACAGATACGCAGTATTTT. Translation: CASSTGTGGTDTQYF.

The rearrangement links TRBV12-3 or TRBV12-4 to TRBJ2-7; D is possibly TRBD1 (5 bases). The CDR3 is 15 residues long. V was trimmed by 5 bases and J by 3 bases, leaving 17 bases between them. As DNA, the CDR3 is TGTGCCAGCAGTCCCCAGGCAGGGATTATCTACGAGCAGTACTTC. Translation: CASSPQAGIIYEQYF.

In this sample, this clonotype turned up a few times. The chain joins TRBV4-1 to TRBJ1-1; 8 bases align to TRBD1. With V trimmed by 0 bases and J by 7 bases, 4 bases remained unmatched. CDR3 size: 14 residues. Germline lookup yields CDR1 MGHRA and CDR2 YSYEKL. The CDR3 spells CASSQERGTGEAFF. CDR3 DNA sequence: TGCGCCAGCAGCCAAGAAAGAGGGACAGGTGAAGCTTTCTTT.

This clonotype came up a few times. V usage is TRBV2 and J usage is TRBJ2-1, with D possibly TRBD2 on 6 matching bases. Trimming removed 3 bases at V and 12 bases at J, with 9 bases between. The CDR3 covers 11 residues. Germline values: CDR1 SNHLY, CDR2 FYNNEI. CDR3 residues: CASSEGGGQFF. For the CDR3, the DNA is TGTGCCAGCAGTGAGGGGGGTGGGCAGTTCTTC.

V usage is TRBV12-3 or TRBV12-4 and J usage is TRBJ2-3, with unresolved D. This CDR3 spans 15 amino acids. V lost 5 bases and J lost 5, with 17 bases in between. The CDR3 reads CASSPRAQTGDTQYF. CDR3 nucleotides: TGTGCCAGCAGTCCCCGGGCTCAGACCGGAGATACGCAGTATTTT.

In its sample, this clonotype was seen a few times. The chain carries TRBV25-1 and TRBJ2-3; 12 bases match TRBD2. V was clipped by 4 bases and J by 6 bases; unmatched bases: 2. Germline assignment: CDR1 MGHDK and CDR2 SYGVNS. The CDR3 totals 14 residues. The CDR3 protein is CASSAGTSGDTQYF. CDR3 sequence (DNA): TGTGCCAGCAGTGCCGGGACTAGCGGGGATACGCAGTATTTT.

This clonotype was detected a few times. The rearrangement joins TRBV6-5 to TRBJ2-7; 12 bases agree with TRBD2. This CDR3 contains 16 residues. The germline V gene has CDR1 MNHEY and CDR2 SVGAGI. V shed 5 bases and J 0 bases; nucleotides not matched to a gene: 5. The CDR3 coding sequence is TGTGCCAGCAGTGCCACGGGACTAGCGGGCTCCTACGAGCAGTACTTC. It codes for CASSATGLAGSYEQYF.

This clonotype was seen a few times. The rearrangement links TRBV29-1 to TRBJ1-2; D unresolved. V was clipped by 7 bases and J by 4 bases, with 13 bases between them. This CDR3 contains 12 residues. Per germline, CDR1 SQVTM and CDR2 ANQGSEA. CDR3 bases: TGCAGCGCCCTAGGCCAGTCCTATGGCTACACCTTC. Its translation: CSALGQSYGYTF. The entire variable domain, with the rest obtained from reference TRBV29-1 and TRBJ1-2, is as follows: SAVISQKPSRDICQRGTSLTIQCQVDSQVTMMFWYRQQPGQSLTLIATANQGSEATYESGFVIDKFPISRPNLTFSTLTVSNMSPEDSSIYLCSALGQSYGYTFGSGTRLTVV.

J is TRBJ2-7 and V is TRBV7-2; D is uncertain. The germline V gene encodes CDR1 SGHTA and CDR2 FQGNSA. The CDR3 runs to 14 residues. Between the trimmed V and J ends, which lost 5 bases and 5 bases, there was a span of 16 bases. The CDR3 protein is CASSNVLSTHEQYF. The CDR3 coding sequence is TGTGCCAGCAGCAACGTTCTTTCCACCCACGAGCAGTACTTC. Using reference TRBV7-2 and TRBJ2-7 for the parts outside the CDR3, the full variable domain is GAGVSQSPSNKVTEKGKDVELRCDPISGHTALYWYRQSLGQGLEFLIYFQGNSAPDKSGLPSDRFSAERTGGSVSTLTIQRTQQEDSAVYLCASSNVLSTHEQYFGPGTRLTVT.

The CDR3, as DNA: TGTGCCAGCAGGTTCCTGGAGACCCAGTACTTC. Encoded protein: CASRFLETQYF. The V gene is TRBV7-8, the J gene TRBJ2-5; D remains ambiguous. Germline CDR1 is SGHVS and CDR2 is FQNEAQ. V was trimmed by 6 bases and J by 5 bases, leaving 7 bases between them. This CDR3 spans 11 amino acids.

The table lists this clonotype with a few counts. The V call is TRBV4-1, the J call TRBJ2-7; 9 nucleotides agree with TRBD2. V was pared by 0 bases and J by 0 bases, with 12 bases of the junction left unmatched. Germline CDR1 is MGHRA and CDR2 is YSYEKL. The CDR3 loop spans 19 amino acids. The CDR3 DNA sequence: TGCGCCAGCAGCCAAGAAGGCTATCTGGCGGGGGGGAGCTCCTACGAGCAGTACTTC. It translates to CASSQEGYLAGGSSYEQYF.

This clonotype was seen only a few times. CDR3 nucleotides: TGTGCCACCGGCCCCGGACTCCACTACGAGCAGTACTTC. This encodes CATGPGLHYEQYF. V gene TRBV27 combines with J gene TRBJ2-7, with a tentative D call TRBD2 (5 bases). The CDR3 runs to 13 residues. Germline CDR1 reads MNHEY; CDR2 reads SMNVEV (reference sequence). With 10 bases removed from V and 3 bases from J, the gap between germline ends came to 16 bases.

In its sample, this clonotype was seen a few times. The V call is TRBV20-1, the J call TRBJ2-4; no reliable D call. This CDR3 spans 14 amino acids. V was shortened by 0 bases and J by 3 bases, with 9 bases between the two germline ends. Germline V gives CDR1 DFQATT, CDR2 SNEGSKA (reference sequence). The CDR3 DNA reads TGCAGTGCTAGAGAACGACTCAGCAAAAACATTCAGTACTTC. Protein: CSARERLSKNIQYF.

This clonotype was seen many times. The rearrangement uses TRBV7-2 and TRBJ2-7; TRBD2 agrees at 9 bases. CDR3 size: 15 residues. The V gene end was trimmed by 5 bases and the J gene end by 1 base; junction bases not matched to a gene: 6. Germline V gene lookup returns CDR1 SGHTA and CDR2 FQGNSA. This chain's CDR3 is CASSRGLAHSYEQYF. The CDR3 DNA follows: TGTGCCAGCAGCCGTGGACTAGCGCATTCCTACGAGCAGTACTTC.